This T cell receptor (beta chain) stems from a study of Ad26.COV2.S vaccination and SARS-CoV-2 variants. CDR3 length equals 15 residues. Germline CDR1 reads MDHEN; CDR2 reads SYDVKM. With 4 bases removed from V and 0 bases from J, the gap between germline ends came to 12 bases. Treatment in this sample: 19 received Ad26.COV2.S at low or high dose, single or two shots; roughly five received placebo; per-sample allocation not given. Sampling happened 63 days after the first vaccine or placebo injection. Sequencing used immunoSEQ multiplex PCR; TCRdb keeps in-frame clones, though not all of them. The profile covers more than 300,000 clones, with about 85% appearing a single time and 5.5% to 7% taken by the ten largest. This clone was picked up one time.

The source material was peripheral blood, sampled in a trial of Ad26.COV2.S vaccine versus placebo. This chain joins TRBV28 and TRBJ1-2; no clear D. This clonotype was obtained from a person between 18 and 65 years old who received the Ad26.COV2.S COVID-19 vaccine or a placebo. The CDR3 is CASSSAGATNYGYTF. The CDR3 DNA reads as TGTGCCAGCAGTTCGGCAGGAGCCACTAACTATGGCTACACCTTC.